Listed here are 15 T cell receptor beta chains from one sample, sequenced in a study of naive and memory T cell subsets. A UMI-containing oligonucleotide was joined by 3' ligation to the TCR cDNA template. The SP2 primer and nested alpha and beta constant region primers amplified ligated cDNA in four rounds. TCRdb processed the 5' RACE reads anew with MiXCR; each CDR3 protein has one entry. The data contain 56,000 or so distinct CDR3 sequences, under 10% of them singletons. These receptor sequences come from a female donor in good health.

CDR3 bases: TGCGCCAGCAGCCAGACTCCTGACCTGGTAAAGGTTGAGCAGTTCTTC. Its translation: CASSQTPDLVKVEQFF. The gene calls are TRBV4-3 and TRBJ2-1; D is ambiguous. The CDR3 spans 16 residues. Germline-derived CDR1 and CDR2 are LGHNA and YSLEER. V gave up 3 bases and J gave up 9 bases, with 21 bases separating them.

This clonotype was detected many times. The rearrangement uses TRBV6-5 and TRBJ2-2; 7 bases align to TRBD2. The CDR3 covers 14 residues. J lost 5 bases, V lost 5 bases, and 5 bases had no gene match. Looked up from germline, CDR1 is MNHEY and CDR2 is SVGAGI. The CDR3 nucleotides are TGTGCCAGCAGTCGGACTAGGAGGACCGGGGAGCTGTTTTTT. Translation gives CASSRTRRTGELFF.

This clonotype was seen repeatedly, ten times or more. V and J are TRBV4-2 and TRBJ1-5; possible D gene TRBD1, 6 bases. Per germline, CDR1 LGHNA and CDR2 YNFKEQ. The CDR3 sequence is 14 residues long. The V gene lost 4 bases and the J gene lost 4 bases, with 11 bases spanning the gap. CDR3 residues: CASSLGTINQPQHF. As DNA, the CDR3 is TGTGCCAGCAGCCTCGGGACAATTAATCAGCCCCAGCATTTT.

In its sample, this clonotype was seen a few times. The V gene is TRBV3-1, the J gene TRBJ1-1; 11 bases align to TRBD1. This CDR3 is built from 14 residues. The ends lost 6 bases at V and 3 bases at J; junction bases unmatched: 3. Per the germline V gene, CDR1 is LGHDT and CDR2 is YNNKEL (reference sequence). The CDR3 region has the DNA TGTGCCAGCAGTCGGGACAGGGGGTACACTGAAGCTTTCTTT. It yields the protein CASSRDRGYTEAFF. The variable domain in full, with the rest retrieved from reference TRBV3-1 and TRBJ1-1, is DTAVSQTPKYLVTQMGNDKSIKCEQNLGHDTMYWYKQDSKKFLKIMFSYNNKELIINETVPNRFSPKSPDKAHLNLHINSLELGDSAVYFCASSRDRGYTEAFFGQGTRLTVV.

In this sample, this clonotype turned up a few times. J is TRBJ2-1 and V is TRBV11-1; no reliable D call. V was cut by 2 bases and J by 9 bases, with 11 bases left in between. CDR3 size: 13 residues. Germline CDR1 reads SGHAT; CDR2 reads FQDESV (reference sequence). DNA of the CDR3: TGTGCCAGCAGCTTATTAGGGTCAGCTGAGCAGTTCTTC. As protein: CASSLLGSAEQFF.

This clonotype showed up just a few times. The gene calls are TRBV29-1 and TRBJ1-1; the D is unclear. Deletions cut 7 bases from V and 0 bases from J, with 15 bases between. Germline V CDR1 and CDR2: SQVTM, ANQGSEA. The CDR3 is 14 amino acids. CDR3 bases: TGCAGCGCCTCCCCCAGGTTGGTGAACACTGAAGCTTTCTTT. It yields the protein CSASPRLVNTEAFF.

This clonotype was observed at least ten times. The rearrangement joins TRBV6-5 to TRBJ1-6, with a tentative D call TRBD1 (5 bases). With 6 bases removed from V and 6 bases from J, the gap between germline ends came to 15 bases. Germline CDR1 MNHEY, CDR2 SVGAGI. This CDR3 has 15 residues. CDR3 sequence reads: CASSRQQYLNSPLHF. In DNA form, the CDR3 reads TGTGCCAGCAGCAGACAGCAATACCTTAATTCACCCCTCCACTTT.

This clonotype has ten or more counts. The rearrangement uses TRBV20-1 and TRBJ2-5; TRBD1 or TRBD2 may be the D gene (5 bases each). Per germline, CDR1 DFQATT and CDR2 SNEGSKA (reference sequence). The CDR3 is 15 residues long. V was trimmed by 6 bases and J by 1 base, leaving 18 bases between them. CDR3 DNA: TGCAGTGCCCCGAAATTGGGGACGGCCCAAGAGACCCAGTACTTC. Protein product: CSAPKLGTAQETQYF.

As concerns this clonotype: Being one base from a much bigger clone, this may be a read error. CDR3 amino acids: CSARVEGINTEAFF. The CDR3 DNA reads TGCAGTGCTAGAGTAGAGGGGATTAACACTGAAGCTTTCTTT. This chain uses TRBV20-1 with TRBJ1-1, with a tentative D call TRBD1 (5 bases). V dropped 1 base and J dropped 2 bases, with 11 bases sitting between them. CDR3 length equals 14 residues. Germline CDR1 DFQATT, CDR2 SNEGSKA (reference sequence).

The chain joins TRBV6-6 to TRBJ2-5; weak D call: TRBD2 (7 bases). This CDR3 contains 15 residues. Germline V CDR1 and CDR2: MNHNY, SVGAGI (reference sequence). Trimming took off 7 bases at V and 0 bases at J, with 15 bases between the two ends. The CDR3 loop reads CASTFRRGHQETQYF. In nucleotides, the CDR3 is TGTGCCAGCACATTCCGGCGGGGGCACCAAGAGACCCAGTACTTC.

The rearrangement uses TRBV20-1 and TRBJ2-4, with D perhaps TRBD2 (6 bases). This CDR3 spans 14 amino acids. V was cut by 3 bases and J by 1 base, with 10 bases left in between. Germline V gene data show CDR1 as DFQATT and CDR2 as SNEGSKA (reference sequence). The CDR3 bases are TGCAGTGCTAGTTGGGGGAGGGCCAAAAACATTCAGTACTTC. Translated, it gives CSASWGRAKNIQYF.

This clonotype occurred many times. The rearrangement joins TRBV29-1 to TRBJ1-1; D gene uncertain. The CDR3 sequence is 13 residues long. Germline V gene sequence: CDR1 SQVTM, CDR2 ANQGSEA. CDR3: CTLRREGNTEAFF. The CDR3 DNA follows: TGCACCCTTCGGCGAGAGGGGAACACTGAAGCTTTCTTT. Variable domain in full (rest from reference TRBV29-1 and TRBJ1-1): SAVISQKPSRDICQRGTSLTIQCQVDSQVTMMFWYRQQPGQSLTLIATANQGSEATYESGFVIDKFPISRPNLTFSTLTVSNMSPEDSSIYLCTLRREGNTEAFFGQGTRLTVV.

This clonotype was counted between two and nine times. This chain's CDR3 is CASGFGGGYEQYF. In DNA form, the CDR3 reads TGTGCCAGCGGGTTCGGGGGGGGCTACGAGCAGTACTTC. The V call is TRBV6-1, the J call TRBJ2-7, with 8 positions matching TRBD2. The CDR3 spans 13 residues. V dropped 8 bases and J dropped 3; count of bases not matched to a gene: 6. Germline V CDR1 and CDR2: MNHNS, SASEGT.

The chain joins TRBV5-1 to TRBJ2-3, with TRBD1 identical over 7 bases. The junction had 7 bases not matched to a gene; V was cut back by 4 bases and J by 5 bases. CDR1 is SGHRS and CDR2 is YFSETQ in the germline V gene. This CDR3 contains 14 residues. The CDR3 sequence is CASSTQGIVDTQYF. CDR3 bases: TGCGCCAGCAGCACACAGGGGATCGTAGATACGCAGTATTTT.

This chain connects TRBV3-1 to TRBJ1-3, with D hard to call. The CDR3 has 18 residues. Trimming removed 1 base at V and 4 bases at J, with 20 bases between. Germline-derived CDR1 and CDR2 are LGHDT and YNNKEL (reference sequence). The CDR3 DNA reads TGTGCCAGCAGCCAAGGGAGGCCCATCGGGGATCGAGGAAACACCATATATTTT. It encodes CASSQGRPIGDRGNTIYF.